This T cell receptor beta chain is drawn from a study of beta chain features in type 1 diabetes. Germline V gene lookup returns CDR1 ENHRY and CDR2 SYGVKD. Trimming took off 6 bases at V and 2 bases at J, with 18 bases between the two ends. This CDR3 is 16 amino acids long. CD4+ cells of the naive, central memory, regulatory and stem cell-like memory types were sorted via CD45RO/CCR7/CD25/CD127/CD95/CD27. What was sequenced were expressed TCRB transcripts, since all of the isolated RNA had been reverse transcribed. Using immunoSEQ multiplex PCR, the repertoire was profiled, and TCRdb retains in-frame clones only, with some absent. The sample contains about 660,000 clones, over 12% of which appear only once. At least ten counts were recorded for this clone. Its specificity is unknown. Regarding the study as a whole: Across all four CD4+ subsets, people with type 1 diabetes showed modestly shorter TCRB CDR3s.

The chain couples TRBV10-3 to TRBJ2-3, with D possibly matching TRBD1 (5 bases). The receptor's source is a man aged 18-30 years with type 1 diabetes. Sequenced material: naive CD4+ T cells from blood. CDR3 bases: TGTGCCATCAGCAATACCCAGGGTGTAAACACAGATACGCAGTATTTT. Protein product: CAISNTQGVNTDTQYF.